This TCR beta chain was identified during a study of read filtering for tumor transcriptome and immune sequencing. Study summary: Transcriptome libraries were built from DNase-treated RNA.

The library was built from 400 ng RNA with molecular barcoded adaptors for alpha/delta and beta/gamma chains. From the reads, TCRdb called clonotypes with MiXCR, one entry per CDR3 protein. The sample yields about 27,000 distinct CDR3 sequences, 13% to 15% seen once. The V gene's germline CDR1 is SQVTM and CDR2 ANQGSEA. V gave up 7 bases and J gave up 3 bases; unmatched junction bases: 8. The CDR3 runs 14 residues. Overall study results and limits: This fraction held mixed bone marrow immune cells after CD138-negative sorting.

This clonotype was observed at least ten times. The antigen remains unidentified. The sample consisted of a population of CD138-negative cells sorted from bone marrow. This chain joins TRBV29-1 and TRBJ1-4; 7 positions agree with TRBD1. This TCR came from a donor at least 40 years old with multiple myeloma. CDR3 nucleotides: TGCAGCGGGCGAGGGGGCGCAGCTAATGAAAAACTGTTTTTT. This encodes CSGRGGAANEKLFF.